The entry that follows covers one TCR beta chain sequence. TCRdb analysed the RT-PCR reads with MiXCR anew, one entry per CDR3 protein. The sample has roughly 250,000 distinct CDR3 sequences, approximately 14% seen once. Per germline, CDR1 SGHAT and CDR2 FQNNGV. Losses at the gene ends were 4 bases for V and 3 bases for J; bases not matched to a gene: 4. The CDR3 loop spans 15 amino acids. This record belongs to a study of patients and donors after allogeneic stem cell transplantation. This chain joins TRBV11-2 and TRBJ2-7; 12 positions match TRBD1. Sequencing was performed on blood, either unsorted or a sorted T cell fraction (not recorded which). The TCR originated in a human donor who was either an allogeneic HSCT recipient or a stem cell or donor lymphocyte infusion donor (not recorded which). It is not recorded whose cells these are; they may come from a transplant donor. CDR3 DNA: TGTGCCAGCAGCTCGGGACAGGGGGCGAACTACGAGCAGTACTTC. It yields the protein CASSSGQGANYEQYF.